This T cell receptor beta chain was identified during a study of Graves' ophthalmopathy and Graves' hyperthyroidism. Study outcomes and limitations: The model achieved 70.59% sensitivity and around 78% specificity for ophthalmopathy progression.

The TCR beta CDR3 regions underwent amplification from RNA transcripts. HTBI primers served in a first-round RT-PCR, which a second-round multiplex PCR followed. A single record per CDR3 protein comes from TCRdb applying MiXCR to the multiplex PCR reads. The table records about 700,000 distinct CDR3 sequences, 35% to 50% of them present only once. The CDR3 is made up of 16 amino acids. V dropped 6 bases and J dropped 2 bases, with 21 bases sitting between them. The V gene's germline CDR1 is SGHKS and CDR2 YYEKEE (reference sequence). To note about this clonotype: Its cognate antigen is unknown.

Roughly 9 ml of fresh blood yielded the PBMCs by density gradient. The J gene is TRBJ2-7, the V gene TRBV5-5; D may correspond to TRBD1 or TRBD2 (6 bases each). The source is an adult man with Graves' ophthalmopathy. Sequencing used peripheral blood. The CDR3 spells CASTWARQEGAYEQYF. Here the CDR3 DNA reads TGTGCCAGCACCTGGGCCCGACAGGAGGGGGCCTACGAGCAGTACTTC. The full variable domain, its missing parts supplied by reference TRBV5-5 and TRBJ2-7, is DAGVTQSPTHLIKTRGQQVTLRCSPISGHKSVSWYQQVLGQGPQFIFQYYEKEERGRGNFPDRFSARQFPNYSSELNVNALLLGDSALYLCASTWARQEGAYEQYFGPGTRLTVT.